This T cell receptor beta chain emerged from a study of blood T cell repertoires in COVID-19. This clone has just one count. V lost 4 bases and J 0 bases, leaving 11 bases between the germline ends. CDR1 and CDR2 from the germline V gene are SGHRS and YFSETQ. The CDR3 is 15 amino acids. The authors' processing: The authors estimated nucleated cell counts from reference gene primer amplification. Measured with immunoSEQ multiplex PCR; TCRdb has only the in-frame clones, and not every one. That table is the source of V, J and clone size, and D and trimming were worked out from the DNA. Of just over 650,000 clones in the sample, 90% were seen once.

This TCR came from a woman under 30 with acute or convalescent COVID-19. What was sequenced was peripheral blood. V and J are TRBV5-1 and TRBJ2-1; D possibly corresponds to TRBD2 (5 bases). Here the CDR3 reads CASSRGNFSYNEQFF. CDR3 in DNA: TGCGCCAGCAGCCGAGGGAATTTCTCCTACAATGAGCAGTTCTTC.